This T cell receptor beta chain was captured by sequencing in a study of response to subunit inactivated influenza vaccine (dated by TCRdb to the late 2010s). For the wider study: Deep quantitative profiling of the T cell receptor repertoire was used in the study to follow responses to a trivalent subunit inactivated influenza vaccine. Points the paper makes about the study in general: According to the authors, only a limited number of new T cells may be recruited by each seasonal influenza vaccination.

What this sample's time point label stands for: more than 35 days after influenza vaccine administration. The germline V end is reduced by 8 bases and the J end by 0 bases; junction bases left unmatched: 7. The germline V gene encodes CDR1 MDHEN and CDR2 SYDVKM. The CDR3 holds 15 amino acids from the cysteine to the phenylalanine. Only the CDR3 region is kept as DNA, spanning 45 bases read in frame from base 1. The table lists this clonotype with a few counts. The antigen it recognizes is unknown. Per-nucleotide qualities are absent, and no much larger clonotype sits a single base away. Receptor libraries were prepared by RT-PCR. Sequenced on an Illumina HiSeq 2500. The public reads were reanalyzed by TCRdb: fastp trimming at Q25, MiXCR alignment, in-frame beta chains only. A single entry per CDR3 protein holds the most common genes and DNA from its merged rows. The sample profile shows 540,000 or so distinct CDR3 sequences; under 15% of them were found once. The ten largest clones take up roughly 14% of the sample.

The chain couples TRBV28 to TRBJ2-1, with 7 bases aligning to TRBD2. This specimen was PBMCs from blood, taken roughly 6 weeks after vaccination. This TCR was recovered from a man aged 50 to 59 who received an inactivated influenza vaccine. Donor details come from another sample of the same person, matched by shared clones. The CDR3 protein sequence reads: CASGYAGVSYNEQFF. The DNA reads TGTGCCAGCGGATACGCGGGGGTCTCCTACAATGAGCAGTTCTTC.